This T cell receptor beta chain was observed in a study of blood T cell repertoires in COVID-19. At the level of the study: COVID-19 samples, acute and convalescent, were from the United States, Italy and Spain. PBMCs, B-cell-depleted T cells, or T cells provided the cDNA or gDNA that made up the material.

The CDR3 spans 14 residues. Original analysis: Estimated nucleated cell counts came from reference gene primer amplification. Profiled with immunoSEQ multiplex PCR; TCRdb holds only in-frame clones, not every one. Clone size and the V and J calls come from that table; the DNA yielded D and trimming. Of about 130,000 clones detected, about 80% appear once; the ten largest clones hold about 15%. The TCR comes from a woman between 50 and 59 years old with acute or convalescent COVID-19. V gene TRBV21-1 combines with J gene TRBJ1-1; the table's D call of TRBD1 was not tested on the DNA. TRBV21-1 is described as a pseudogene. Sequencing was performed on peripheral blood. The CDR3 region is CASSTRGQNTEAFF. As DNA, the CDR3 is TGTGCCAGCAGCACCAGGGGTCAGAACACTGAAGCTTTCTTT.